Below, 18 T cell receptor beta chains from the same sample are listed, as sequenced in a study of cytomegalovirus exposure and HLA in healthy donors. Primers: 60 Vbeta forward and 13 Jbeta reverse. The method was immunoSEQ multiplex PCR; TCRdb's version includes in-frame clones alone and lacks a portion of them. The table shows around 200,000 clones, with around 80% occurring only once. The specimen was PBMCs. The receptors shown here come from a girl aged 2 to 10 in good health and CMV-seronegative.

Only one count was recorded for this clone. This chain links TRBV5-1 with TRBJ2-2; 7 bases are a match to TRBD1. This CDR3 is 17 amino acids long. V lost 4 bases and J lost 6; bases outside the gene matches: 15. From germline, CDR1 is SGHRS and CDR2 YFSETQ. CDR3 amino acids: CASSPDRDLLYAGELFF. In DNA, the CDR3 is TGCGCCAGCAGCCCCGACAGGGACCTATTGTACGCCGGGGAGCTGTTTTTT.

This clone was seen a few times. This chain joins TRBV6-1 and TRBJ2-1; D not certain. This CDR3 is built from 14 residues. Per the germline V gene, CDR1 is MNHNS and CDR2 is SASEGT. Deletions cut 4 bases from V and 6 bases from J, with 13 bases between. CDR3 loop: CASSVPGSGNEQFF. The CDR3 nucleotides read TGTGCCAGCAGTGTCCCAGGATCTGGCAATGAGCAGTTCTTC.

The rearrangement joins TRBV7-9 to TRBJ1-1; 11 positions match TRBD1. Germline trimming cut 4 bases from V and 3 bases from J; bases unmatched to any gene: 1. Germline V gene data show CDR1 as SEHNR and CDR2 as FQNEAQ (reference sequence). CDR3 length: 14 amino acids. The CDR3 protein is CASSWTGGYTEAFF. The CDR3 DNA reads as TGTGCCAGCAGCTGGACAGGGGGCTACACTGAAGCTTTCTTT.

The chain carries TRBV6-1 and TRBJ1-2; D perhaps matches TRBD1 (5 bases). Germline CDR1 and CDR2: MNHNS and SASEGT. Deletions cut 3 bases from V and 7 bases from J, with 15 bases between. The CDR3 has 14 residues. CDR3 sequence: CASSDPDRWSGYTF. The CDR3, as DNA: TGTGCCAGCAGTGACCCAGACAGATGGAGTGGCTACACCTTC.

This sequence joins TRBV6-5 and TRBJ2-7; D is uncertain. Germline loops: CDR1 MNHEY, CDR2 SVGAGI. The CDR3 sequence is 15 residues long. Trimming removed 2 bases at V and 0 bases at J, with 11 bases between. CDR3 DNA: TGTGCCAGCAGTTACCGTTCGACTCCCTCCTACGAGCAGTACTTC. Residues: CASSYRSTPSYEQYF.

V gene TRBV5-1 combines with J gene TRBJ1-1; 8 nucleotides line up with TRBD1. Germline V gene data show CDR1 as SGHRS and CDR2 as YFSETQ. The CDR3 runs 15 residues. With V trimmed by 2 bases and J by 3 bases, 6 bases remained unmatched. The CDR3 bases are TGCGCCAGCAGCTTCAGGACAGGGAAGTACACTGAAGCTTTCTTT. Its protein product is CASSFRTGKYTEAFF.

V gene TRBV6-1 combines with J gene TRBJ2-2; D may be TRBD2 (6 bases). V was pared by 6 bases and J by 5 bases, with 13 bases between. CDR3 length: 14 amino acids. Germline CDR1 and CDR2: MNHNS and SASEGT. CDR3 protein: CASRSTGGTGELFF. In DNA, the CDR3 is TGTGCCAGCAGATCTACTGGGGGGACCGGGGAGCTGTTTTTT.

This sequence joins TRBV4-1 and TRBJ2-5; 8 bases are shared with TRBD2. V lost 1 base and J lost 3; bases outside the gene matches: 1. This CDR3 is 14 amino acids long. Germline assignment: CDR1 MGHRA and CDR2 YSYEKL. Here the CDR3 reads CASSQGSGKETQYF. CDR3 coding DNA: TGCGCCAGCAGCCAAGGTAGCGGGAAAGAGACCCAGTACTTC.

The V and J genes are TRBV27 and TRBJ2-3; maybe TRBD1 (6 bases). The CDR3 has 14 amino acids. The germline V gene encodes CDR1 MNHEY and CDR2 SMNVEV (reference sequence). Trimming removed 9 bases at V and 3 bases at J, with 16 bases between. The CDR3 nucleotides are TGTGCCAGTCGGACCTTTGGGACAACAGATACGCAGTATTTT. This gives the protein CASRTFGTTDTQYF.

This chain links TRBV5-1 with TRBJ1-4, with D possibly matching TRBD1 (5 bases). V was pared by 5 bases and J by 4 bases, with 9 bases between. CDR1 and CDR2 (germline): SGHRS, YFSETQ. The CDR3 runs to 13 residues. The CDR3 DNA reads as TGCGCCAGCAGTCGGGGGGTTAATGAAAAACTGTTTTTT. Its translation: CASSRGVNEKLFF.

The gene calls are TRBV18 and TRBJ2-3, with TRBD2 as a possible D gene (6 bases). This CDR3 is 15 amino acids long. Trimming left V 6 bases short and J 0 bases short, with 13 bases between. In germline, CDR1 is KGHSH, CDR2 LQKENI. The CDR3 protein is CASSLTRTSTDTQYF. CDR3 bases: TGTGCCAGCTCGCTGACTAGAACTAGCACAGATACGCAGTATTTT.

The chain carries TRBV19 and TRBJ2-7; D remains unclear. The CDR3 spans 12 residues. Per the germline V gene, CDR1 is LNHDA and CDR2 is SQIVND (reference sequence). V lost 3 bases and J 3 bases, leaving 6 bases between the germline ends. The CDR3 DNA reads as TGTGCCAGTAGTATGAACGGCTACGAGCAGTACTTC. Translating gives CASSMNGYEQYF.

The V gene is TRBV4-1, the J gene TRBJ2-7; 7 positions match TRBD1. Germline CDR1 and CDR2: MGHRA and YSYEKL. The CDR3 runs to 14 residues. V dropped 1 base and J dropped 7; count of bases not matched to a gene: 7. The CDR3 region has the DNA TGCGCCAGCAGCCAAGCTGACAGGGTTGGTGAGCAGTACTTC. It specifies CASSQADRVGEQYF.

The V gene is TRBV6-6, the J gene TRBJ2-5; TRBD1 matches 7 bases. This CDR3 has 16 amino acids. V shed 3 bases and J 7 bases; nucleotides not matched to a gene: 14. From germline, CDR1 is MNHNY and CDR2 SVGAGI (reference sequence). The CDR3 DNA is TGTGCCAGCAGTTATCTTCGACAGGCTGCAGGGGGGACCCAGTACTTC. It encodes CASSYLRQAAGGTQYF.

This clone came up a few times. The rearrangement links TRBV10-3 to TRBJ1-5, with D possibly matching TRBD1 (6 bases). The germline CDR1 and CDR2 sequences are ENHRY and SYGVKD. CDR3 length: 16 residues. Trimming removed 0 bases at V and 0 bases at J, with 9 bases between. The CDR3 loop reads CAISESSGHSNQPQHF. The CDR3 bases are TGTGCCATCAGTGAGTCGTCGGGACATAGCAATCAGCCCCAGCATTTT.

The chain recombines TRBV2 with TRBJ1-4, with D unresolved. The ends were cut back, 1 base at V and 5 bases at J, with 11 bases in the middle. CDR3 length equals 15 residues. Per the germline V gene, CDR1 is SNHLY and CDR2 is FYNNEI. The CDR3 DNA follows: TGTGCCAGCAGTGAAGAGAGTCTGATAAATGAAAAACTGTTTTTT. It codes for CASSEESLINEKLFF.

CDR3 nucleotide sequence: TGTGCCAGCAGCTTTACTAGCGGGGGGTCAAGGGAGGCCCAGTACTTC. It codes for CASSFTSGGSREAQYF. This chain connects TRBV7-2 to TRBJ2-5; 12 bases are shared with TRBD2. V trimming: 3 bases; J trimming: 9 bases; junction bases outside the gene matches: 11. The CDR3 covers 16 residues. CDR1 is SGHTA and CDR2 is FQGNSA in the germline V gene.

This clone was picked up a small number of times. The V call is TRBV5-5, the J call TRBJ1-1, with 8 positions matching TRBD1. Germline V gene lookup returns CDR1 SGHKS and CDR2 YYEKEE (reference sequence). V trimming: 0 bases; J trimming: 6 bases; junction bases outside the gene matches: 7. The CDR3 is 15 residues long. This chain's CDR3 is CASSLAAGGWPEAFF. CDR3 coding DNA: TGTGCCAGCAGCTTGGCGGCAGGGGGCTGGCCTGAAGCTTTCTTT. The full variable domain, completed using reference TRBV5-5 and TRBJ1-1, is DAGVTQSPTHLIKTRGQQVTLRCSPISGHKSVSWYQQVLGQGPQFIFQYYEKEERGRGNFPDRFSARQFPNYSSELNVNALLLGDSALYLCASSLAAGGWPEAFFGQGTRLTVV.